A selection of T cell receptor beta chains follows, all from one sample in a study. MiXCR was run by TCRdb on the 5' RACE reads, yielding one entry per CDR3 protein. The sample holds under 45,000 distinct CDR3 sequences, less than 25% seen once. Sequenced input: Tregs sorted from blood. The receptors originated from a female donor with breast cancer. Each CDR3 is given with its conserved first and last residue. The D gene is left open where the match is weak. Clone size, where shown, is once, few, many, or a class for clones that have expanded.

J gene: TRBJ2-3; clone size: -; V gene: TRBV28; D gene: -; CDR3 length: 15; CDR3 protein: CASSFRGAKRDTQYF; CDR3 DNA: TGTGCCAGCAGTTTCCGCGGGGCGAAGAGGGATACGCAGTATTTT
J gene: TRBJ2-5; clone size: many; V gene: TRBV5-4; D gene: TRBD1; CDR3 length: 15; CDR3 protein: CASSRVGTAQETQYF; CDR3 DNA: TGTGCCAGCAGCCGAGTAGGGACAGCACAAGAGACCCAGTACTTC
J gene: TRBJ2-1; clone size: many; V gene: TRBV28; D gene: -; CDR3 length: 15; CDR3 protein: CASRLTGLPYNEQFF; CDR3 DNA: TGTGCCAGCAGGCTGACAGGCCTGCCCTACAATGAGCAGTTCTTC
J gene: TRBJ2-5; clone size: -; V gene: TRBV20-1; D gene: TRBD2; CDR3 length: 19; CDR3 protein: CSARGDGTTGTRSVETQYF; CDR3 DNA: TGCAGTGCTAGAGGGGATGGGACAACCGGGACTAGGAGTGTGGAGACCCAGTACTTC
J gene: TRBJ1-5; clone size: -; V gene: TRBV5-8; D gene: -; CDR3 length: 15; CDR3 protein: CARSSPGAVHQPQHF; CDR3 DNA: TGTGCCCGCAGCTCACCGGGGGCAGTCCATCAGCCCCAGCATTTT
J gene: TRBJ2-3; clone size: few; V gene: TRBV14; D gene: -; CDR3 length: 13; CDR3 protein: CASSQADLNTQYF; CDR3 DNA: TGTGCCAGCAGCCAAGCGGACTTGAATACGCAGTATTTT
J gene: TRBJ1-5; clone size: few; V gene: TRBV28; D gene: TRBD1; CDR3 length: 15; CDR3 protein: CASSLSTGVMQPQHF; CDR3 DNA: TGTGCCAGCAGTTTAAGTACAGGGGTCATGCAGCCCCAGCATTTT
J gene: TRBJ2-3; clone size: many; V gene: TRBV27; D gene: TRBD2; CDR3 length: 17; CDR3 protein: CASSGSSGRAVADTQYF; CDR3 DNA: TGTGCCAGCAGTGGGAGTAGCGGGAGGGCCGTGGCAGATACGCAGTATTTT
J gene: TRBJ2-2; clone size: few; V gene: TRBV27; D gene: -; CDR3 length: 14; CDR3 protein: CASRRTASTGELFF; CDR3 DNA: TGTGCCAGCAGACGGACAGCGAGCACCGGGGAGCTGTTTTTT
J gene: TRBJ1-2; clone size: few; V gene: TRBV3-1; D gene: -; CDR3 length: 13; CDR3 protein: CASSQSVNYGYTF; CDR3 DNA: TGTGCCAGCAGCCAATCAGTCAACTATGGCTACACCTTC
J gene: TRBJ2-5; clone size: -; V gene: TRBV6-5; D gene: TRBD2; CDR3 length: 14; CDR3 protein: CASSSSGRQETQYF; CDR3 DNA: TGTGCCAGCTCCAGTAGCGGGAGGCAAGAGACCCAGTACTTC
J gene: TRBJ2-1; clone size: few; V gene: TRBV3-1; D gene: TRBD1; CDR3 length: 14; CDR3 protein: CAGSKGQVGNEQFF; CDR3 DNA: TGTGCCGGCAGCAAAGGACAGGTCGGGAATGAGCAGTTCTTC
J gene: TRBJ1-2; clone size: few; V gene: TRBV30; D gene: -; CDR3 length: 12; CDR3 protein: CAWSSVSHGYTF; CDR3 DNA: TGTGCCTGGAGTTCCGTATCCCATGGCTACACCTTC
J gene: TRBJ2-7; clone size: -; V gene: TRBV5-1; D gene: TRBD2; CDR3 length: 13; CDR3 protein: CASSPWTSGRQYF; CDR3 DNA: TGCGCCAGCAGCCCATGGACTAGCGGGAGACAGTACTTC
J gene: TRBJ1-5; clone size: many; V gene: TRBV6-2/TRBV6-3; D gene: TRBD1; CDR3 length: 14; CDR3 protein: CASAWTGLGQPQHF; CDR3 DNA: TGTGCCAGCGCGTGGACAGGGCTCGGTCAGCCCCAGCATTTT
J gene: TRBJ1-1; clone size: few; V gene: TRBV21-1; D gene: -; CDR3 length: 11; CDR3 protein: CASSSQKEAFF; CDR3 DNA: TGTGCCAGCAGCTCCCAAAAAGAAGCTTTCTTT
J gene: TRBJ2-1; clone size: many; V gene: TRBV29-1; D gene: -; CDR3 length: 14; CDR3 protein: CSVRRSDSYNEQFF; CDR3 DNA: TGCAGCGTCCGGAGAAGCGACTCCTACAATGAGCAGTTCTTC
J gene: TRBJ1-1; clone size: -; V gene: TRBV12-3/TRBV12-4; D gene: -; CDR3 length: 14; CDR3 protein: CASSLPGRNTEAFF; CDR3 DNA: TGTGCCAGCAGTTTGCCAGGCCGGAACACTGAAGCTTTCTTT
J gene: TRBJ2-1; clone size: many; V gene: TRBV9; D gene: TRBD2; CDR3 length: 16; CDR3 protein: CASSERTSGRAREQFF; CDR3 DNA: TGTGCCAGCAGCGAAAGGACTAGCGGGAGGGCCAGAGAGCAGTTCTTC
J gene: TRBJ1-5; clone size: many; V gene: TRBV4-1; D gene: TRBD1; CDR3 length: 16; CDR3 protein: CASSQDEGTGNQPQHF; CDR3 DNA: TGCGCCAGCAGCCAAGATGAGGGGACAGGGAATCAGCCCCAGCATTTT
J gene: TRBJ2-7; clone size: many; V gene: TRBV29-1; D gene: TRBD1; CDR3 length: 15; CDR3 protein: CSVEDYGTGSYEQYF; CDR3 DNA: TGCAGCGTTGAAGATTATGGGACAGGCTCCTACGAGCAGTACTTC
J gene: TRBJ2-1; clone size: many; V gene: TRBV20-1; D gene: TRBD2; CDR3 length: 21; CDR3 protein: CSARGALPGLAVLSSYNEQFF; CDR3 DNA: TGCAGTGCTAGGGGAGCTCTACCGGGACTAGCGGTTTTAAGCTCCTACAATGAGCAGTTCTTC
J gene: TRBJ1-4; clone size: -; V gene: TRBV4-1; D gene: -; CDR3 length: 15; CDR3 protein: CASSQQQGLNEKLFF; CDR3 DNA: TGCGCCAGCAGCCAACAACAGGGCCTTAATGAAAAACTGTTTTTT
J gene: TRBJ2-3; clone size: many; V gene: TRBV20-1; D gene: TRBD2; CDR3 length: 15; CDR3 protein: CSAWPLSGGADTQYF; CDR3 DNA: TGCAGTGCTTGGCCTCTTAGCGGGGGGGCAGATACGCAGTATTTT
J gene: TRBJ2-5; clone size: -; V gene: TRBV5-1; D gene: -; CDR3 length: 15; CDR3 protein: CANSPLGVAGETQYF; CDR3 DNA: TGCGCCAACAGCCCCTTAGGGGTAGCCGGAGAGACCCAGTACTTC
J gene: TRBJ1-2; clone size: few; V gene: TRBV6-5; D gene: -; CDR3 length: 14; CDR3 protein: CASSSIRAHYGYTF; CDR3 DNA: TGTGCCAGCAGTTCCATCCGGGCCCACTATGGCTACACCTTC
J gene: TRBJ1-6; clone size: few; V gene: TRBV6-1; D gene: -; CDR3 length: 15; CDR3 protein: CASSEYAGMNSPLHF; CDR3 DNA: TGTGCCAGCAGTGAATATGCAGGGATGAATTCACCCCTCCACTTT
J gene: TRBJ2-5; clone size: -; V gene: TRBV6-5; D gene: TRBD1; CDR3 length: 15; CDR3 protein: CASSYSGTGSETQYF; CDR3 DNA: TGTGCCAGCAGTTACTCCGGGACAGGGTCAGAGACCCAGTACTTC
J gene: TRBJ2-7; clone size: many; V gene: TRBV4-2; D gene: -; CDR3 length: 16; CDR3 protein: CASSQDASETPYEQYF; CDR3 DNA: TGTGCCAGCAGCCAAGATGCTAGCGAGACCCCCTACGAGCAGTACTTC
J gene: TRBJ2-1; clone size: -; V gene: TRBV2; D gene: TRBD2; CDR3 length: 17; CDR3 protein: CASNGGRLAGGPDEQFF; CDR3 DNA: TGTGCCAGCAACGGGGGGAGACTAGCGGGAGGGCCGGACGAGCAGTTCTTC
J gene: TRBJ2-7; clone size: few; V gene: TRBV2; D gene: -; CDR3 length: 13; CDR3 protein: CASQGVGEYEQYF; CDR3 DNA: TGTGCCAGCCAAGGAGTGGGGGAGTACGAGCAGTACTTC
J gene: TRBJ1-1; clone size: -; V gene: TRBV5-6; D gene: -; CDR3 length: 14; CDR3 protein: CASSGDTRGTEAFF; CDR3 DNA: TGTGCCAGCAGCGGGGACACCCGAGGAACTGAAGCTTTCTTT
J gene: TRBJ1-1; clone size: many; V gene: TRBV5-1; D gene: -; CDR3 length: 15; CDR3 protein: CASSIRGVGDTEAFF; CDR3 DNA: TGCGCCAGCAGCATACGAGGGGTCGGGGACACTGAAGCTTTCTTT
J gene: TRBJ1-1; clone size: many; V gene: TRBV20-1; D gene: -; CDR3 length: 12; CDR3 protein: CSARGGTVEAFF; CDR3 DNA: TGCAGTGCTAGAGGTGGGACGGTCGAAGCTTTCTTT
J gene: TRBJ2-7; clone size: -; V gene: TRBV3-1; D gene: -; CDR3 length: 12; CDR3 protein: CASSQGILTPYF; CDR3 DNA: TGTGCCAGCAGCCAAGGAATCCTTACGCCGTACTTC
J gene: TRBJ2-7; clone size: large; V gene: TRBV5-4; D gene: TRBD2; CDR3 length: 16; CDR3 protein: CASSLESIAGGREQYF; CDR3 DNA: TGTGCCAGCAGCTTGGAGTCGATAGCGGGAGGGCGCGAGCAGTACTTC
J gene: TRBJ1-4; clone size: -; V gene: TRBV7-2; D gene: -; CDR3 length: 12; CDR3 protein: CASSLRGGYLFF; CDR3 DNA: TGTGCCAGCAGCTTACGCGGGGGGTATTTGTTTTTT
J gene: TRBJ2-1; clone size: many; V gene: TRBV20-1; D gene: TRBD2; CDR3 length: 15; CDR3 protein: CSARRLAGVYNEQFF; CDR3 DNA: TGCAGTGCTAGAAGACTAGCGGGAGTATACAATGAGCAGTTCTTC
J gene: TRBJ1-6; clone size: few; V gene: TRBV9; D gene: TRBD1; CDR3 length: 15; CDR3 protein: CASSQVDRGGSPLHF; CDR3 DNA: TGTGCCAGCAGCCAGGTGGACAGGGGAGGGTCACCCCTCCACTTT
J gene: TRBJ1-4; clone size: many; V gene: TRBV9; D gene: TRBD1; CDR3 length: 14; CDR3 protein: CASSPDRENEKLFF; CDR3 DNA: TGTGCCAGCAGCCCAGACAGGGAGAACGAAAAACTGTTTTTT
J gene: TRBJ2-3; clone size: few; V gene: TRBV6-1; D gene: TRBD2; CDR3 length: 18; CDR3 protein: CASSEAQSGSGRADTQYF; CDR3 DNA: TGTGCCAGCAGTGAAGCGCAAAGCGGTAGCGGGAGAGCAGATACGCAGTATTTT
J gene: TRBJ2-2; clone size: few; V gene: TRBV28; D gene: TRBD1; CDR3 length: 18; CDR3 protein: CASSLPRTGAVSTGELFF; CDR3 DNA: TGTGCCAGCAGTTTACCTCGGACAGGGGCCGTTTCCACCGGGGAGCTGTTTTTT
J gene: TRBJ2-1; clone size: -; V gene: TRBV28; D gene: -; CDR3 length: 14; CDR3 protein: CASRENPSSNEQFF; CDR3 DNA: TGTGCCAGCAGGGAAAACCCCTCATCCAATGAGCAGTTCTTC